A single T cell receptor (beta chain) is shown here with its context. The antigen is undetermined. This CDR3 is 15 amino acids long. J gave up 0 bases and V 5 bases, and 5 bases lay outside the gene matches. Germline assignment: CDR1 SEHNR and CDR2 FQNEAQ (reference sequence). The data originate from a study of shared clonotypes between healthy human individuals. The donor cohort consisted entirely of Caucasian adults residing in Nashville, Tennessee. Authors' data handling: There were no quality scores in the junction-only immunoSEQ sequences, so filtering differed. Clones were read by immunoSEQ multiplex PCR, and TCRdb kept only the in-frame ones, dropping some. V and J calls plus clone size are reproduced from that table; the DNA served to infer D and trimming. The sample has about 1 million clones, under 80% seen once. Points from the study as a whole: Relative to their counterparts shared across all four donors, non-shared clonotypes exhibited diminished generation probabilities. Naive subsets generally had larger estimated richness than memory subsets.

This receptor was obtained from a man younger than 35 in good health. The chain links TRBV7-9 to TRBJ1-2, with TRBD1 matching 8 bases. The sample was memory CD4+ T cells sorted from blood. Subset: CD45RA-negative fraction. The CDR3 sequence is CASSMATGANYGYTF. CDR3 nucleotide sequence: TGTGCCAGCAGCATGGCGACAGGGGCTAACTATGGCTACACCTTC.